The rows below give T cell receptor beta chains drawn from one sample of a study of blood T cell repertoires in COVID-19. TCRdb's table, derived via immunoSEQ multiplex PCR, lists solely in-frame clones and lacks some. The sample lists approximately 120,000 clones; over 70% were seen once. The material sequenced was peripheral blood. The source of these receptors is a woman in her forties or fifties with acute or convalescent COVID-19. Both conserved end residues are part of each CDR3. The D gene is left open where the match is weak. The size entry is marked missing in some rows and otherwise reads once, few, many or a size class.

TGTGCCAGCAGCCGGGTAGGACAGGGATCGGCGTATGGCTACACCTTC CASSRVGQGSAYGYTF 16 NA TRBV9 TRBD1 TRBJ1-2
TGCGCCAGCAGCCAAGCGACGGACAGGAGGTTAACCGGGGAGCTGTTTTTT CASSQATDRRLTGELFF 17 NA TRBV4-1 TRBD1 TRBJ2-2
TGTGCCAGCAGTTCCGGACAGGTCTATGGCTACACCTTC CASSSGQVYGYTF 13 NA TRBV28 TRBD1 TRBJ1-2
TGTGCCAGCAGTTACTCGAGATCTCAGGGAAGCTATGGCTACACCTTC CASSYSRSQGSYGYTF 16 NA TRBV6-6 NA TRBJ1-2
TGTGCCAGTCGGAACGGCCTAGGACAGGGGAGCTCCTACGAGCAGTACTTC CASRNGLGQGSSYEQYF 17 NA TRBV19 TRBD1 TRBJ2-7
TGCAGCGTTGAATCCAGGTCCGGGGAGGGCTATGGCTACACCTTC CSVESRSGEGYGYTF 15 NA TRBV29-1 NA TRBJ1-2
TGTGCCAGTAGTCAGGGGTGGTACACTGAAGCTTTCTTT CASSQGWYTEAFF 13 few TRBV19 NA TRBJ1-1
TGCAGTGCTTCGACATCCACTGAAGCTTTCTTT CSASTSTEAFF 11 NA TRBV20-1 NA TRBJ1-1
TGTGCCAGCAGCCAAGGGAGCGGGGGGACAGCAGATACGCAGTATTTT CASSQGSGGTADTQYF 16 NA TRBV3-1/TRBV3-2 TRBD2 TRBJ2-3
TGTGCCTCTTGGGCGGGGGGCAGTTACTACGAGCAGTACTTC CASWAGGSYYEQYF 14 NA TRBV2 TRBD2 TRBJ2-7
TGCGCCAGCAGTCAATTGACAGCTCCAGTACCTTACGAGCAGTACTTC CASSQLTAPVPYEQYF 16 once TRBV23-1 NA TRBJ2-7
TGTGCCAGCAGCGTTGAGGGGGCGCCGGGCACCGGGGAGCTGTTTTTT CASSVEGAPGTGELFF 16 NA TRBV9 TRBD1 TRBJ2-2
TGCAGCGTTGGTAGTGCGTCCACTGAAGCTTTCTTT CSVGSASTEAFF 12 few TRBV29-1 NA TRBJ1-1
TGTGCCAGTAGCCTTGGGGCAGGGGGTCAGCCCCAGCATTTT CASSLGAGGQPQHF 14 NA TRBV19 TRBD1 TRBJ1-5
TGTGCCAGTAGATCGGGACAGGGAAACTATGGCTACACCTTC CASRSGQGNYGYTF 14 NA TRBV19 TRBD1 TRBJ1-2
TGTGCCACCCGCTCGCGGCAGGGGGCTCGTCGCAACACTGAAGCTTTCTTT CATRSRQGARRNTEAFF 17 NA TRBV19 TRBD1 TRBJ1-1
TGTGCCAGCAGCCAAGAAATCTGGGGACAGGGAGGCGGGGAGCTGTTTTTT CASSQEIWGQGGGELFF 17 NA TRBV14 TRBD1 TRBJ2-2
TGTGCCAGTAGTCCTACAGGGGGTGGTGAAAAACTGTTTTTT CASSPTGGGEKLFF 14 once TRBV19 TRBD1 TRBJ1-4
TGTGCCAGCAGCCTACAGGCGGCGGGGGGGGCCTACGAGCAGTACTTC CASSLQAAGGAYEQYF 16 NA TRBV9 TRBD2 TRBJ2-7
TGCGCCAGCAGCTCCCCAGAAGGAGCGGATGAGCAGTTCTTC CASSSPEGADEQFF 14 NA TRBV5-1 NA TRBJ2-1
TGTGCCAGCCAGATCCGGGACATTCGCACTGAAGCTTTCTTT CASQIRDIRTEAFF 14 NA TRBV18 NA TRBJ1-1
TGCAGTGCTAGTCGCCTGGGTCTTACAGGGGGCCCGAGCTCCTATAATTCACCCCTCCACTTT CSASRLGLTGGPSSYNSPLHF 21 NA TRBV20-1 TRBD1 TRBJ1-6
TGTGCCAGCAGCCCAAAGCCTAGACAGGGGGACAATGAAGCTTTCTTT CASSPKPRQGDNEAFF 16 NA TRBV5-8 TRBD1 TRBJ1-1
TGTGCCAGCAGTCAGAGCGCAACTAATGAAAAACTGTTTTTT CASSQSATNEKLFF 14 once TRBV7-3 NA TRBJ1-4
TGTGCCAGCAGTGAAGAGCAGGGGGGCCCCTACGAGCAGTACTTC CASSEEQGGPYEQYF 15 NA TRBV2 NA TRBJ2-7
TGTGCCAGTACCCTCAGCCCGGGACAGGGGTATACCGGGGAGCTGTTTTTT CASTLSPGQGYTGELFF 17 NA TRBV19 TRBD1 TRBJ2-2
TGTGCCAGCAGCCGTCTGGGACTAGCGGGGGGGGCCTACGAGCAGTACTTC CASSRLGLAGGAYEQYF 17 NA TRBV5-6 TRBD2 TRBJ2-7
TGTGCCAGCAGCACGATGACAGGGGAAGGGGAGCTGTTTTTT CASSTMTGEGELFF 14 NA TRBV7-9 TRBD1 TRBJ2-2
TGTGCCAGCAGCCAAGGGAGCGGGACGGGCAATCAGCCCCAGCATTTT CASSQGSGTGNQPQHF 16 NA TRBV3-1/TRBV3-2 NA TRBJ1-5
TGTGCCAGCAGTCTGGGACAGGGTGGGCTGTTTTTT CASSLGQGGLFF 12 once TRBV6-2/TRBV6-3 TRBD1 TRBJ2-2
TGTGCCAGCAGAGGACAGGGGAACACCGGGGAGCTGTTTTTT CASRGQGNTGELFF 14 NA TRBV6-4 TRBD1 TRBJ2-2
TGTGCCAGCAGTCTAACAGGGAACAATGGAAACACCATATATTTT CASSLTGNNGNTIYF 15 NA TRBV28 NA TRBJ1-3
TGTGCCAGCAGTTCTCGAGCTGAAGCTTTCTTT CASSSRAEAFF 11 few TRBV12-3/TRBV12-4 NA TRBJ1-1
TGTGCCATCAGTCCGGGAATAGAAGCTTTCTTT CAISPGIEAFF 11 NA TRBV10-3 NA TRBJ1-1
TGTGCCACCAGTGATTTCTCTAGCGGGGCAGATACGCAGTATTTT CATSDFSSGADTQYF 15 NA TRBV24-1 TRBD2 TRBJ2-3
TGTGCCAGCAGCTACGCGTCTAGAGAGGGAGCTTTCTTT CASSYASREGAFF 13 NA TRBV5-6 NA TRBJ1-1
TGTGCCAGCAGTGAAAAACAGGGGGCACAGATAACAAACTTT CASSEKQGAQITNF 14 NA TRBV6-1 TRBD1 TRBJ1-1
TGTGCCTGGAGTAGCGGGGGGGGATCAGATACGCAGTATTTT CAWSSGGGSDTQYF 14 NA TRBV30 TRBD2 TRBJ2-3
TGTGCCAGCAGCTTAGGGGGCGTGGCGAGGAGTGGCACTGAAGCTTTCTTT CASSLGGVARSGTEAFF 17 NA TRBV7-2 NA TRBJ1-1
TGCGCCAGCAGCACCGGGACAGGGAACACTGAAGCTTTCTTT CASSTGTGNTEAFF 14 NA TRBV5-1 TRBD1 TRBJ1-1
TGTGCCAGCAGGGCAGCCGGGGGTGGCTACACCTTC CASRAAGGGYTF 12 NA TRBV6-5 NA TRBJ1-2
TGTGCCAGTAGTAGTAGACGGCGCTCCCCCCTAGATGGCTACACCTTC CASSSRRRSPLDGYTF 16 NA TRBV19 NA TRBJ1-2